This TCR beta chain derives from a study of Ad26.COV2.S vaccination and SARS-CoV-2 variants (dated by TCRdb to about 2021). About the study as a whole: The specificity and breadth of SARS-CoV-2-reactive T cell receptors after Ad26.COV2.S vaccination were assessed by TCRbeta repertoire sequencing. The TCR-sequenced set comprised around 30 samples: some 19 Ad26.COV2.S vaccine recipients, 5 placebo recipients and 8 SARS-CoV-2 convalescent individuals.

Paper-wide results and their limitations: Comparable non-spike TCR breadth was observed between vaccine and placebo recipients, consistent with only spike being contained in the vaccine. After vaccination, spike-specific CD8+ and CD4+ T cell responses were reported to show substantial breadth. Ad26.COV2.S recipients had higher spike-specific TCR breadth than placebo recipients (P = 0.0014). According to the authors, total T cell responses may have been underestimated by the TCR breadth and depth analyses.

Concerning this clone itself: What antigen it recognizes has not been identified. No base qualities exist here, and no much larger clone lies one base off it.

The immunoSEQ Assay was used to sequence TCRbeta CDR3 regions. After extraction, genomic DNA underwent amplification by bias-controlled multiplex PCR, followed by high-throughput sequencing. Turning to the authors' computational methods: To quantify the absolute abundance of every unique TCRbeta CDR3 region, sequences were collapsed and filtered. T cell fraction was estimated by normalizing TCRbeta template counts to usable DNA, which was measured by amplifying reference genes present in all nucleated cells. Repertoire TCRs were annotated as SARS-CoV-2-specific by exact matching of V gene, CDR3 amino acid sequence and J gene to a known reactive TCR set. The reference SARS-CoV-2 TCR set was obtained from MIRA and was filtered for enrichment in COVID-19-positive ImmuneCODE repertoires, whereby public or cross-reactive TCRs were removed. Based on the MIRA antigens, annotated TCRs were further analysed at the level of specific ORF or position within ORF. Breadth was defined as annotated unique rearrangements over total unique productive rearrangements; depth was the summed frequency of those rearrangements. Group comparisons of TCR breadth used two-sided Wilcoxon rank-sum tests. Sourced from immuneACCESS, this table was stored by TCRdb with only in-frame sequences that have V and J called. A share of the clones is absent; for the studies checked, an unresolved V gene accounts for under half, and the remainder has no known explanation. V and J calls and clone size follow that table, whereas D and trimming were derived from the DNA. Across this sample there are 180,000 or so clones, with roughly 85% seen only once. Of the sample, more than 4.5% falls within the top ten clones.

The meaning of the sample's time point label: individuals recovered from natural SARS-CoV-2 infection. The germline V gene (reference sequence) supplies CDR1 PRHDT and CDR2 FYEKMQ. The cysteine opens and the phenylalanine closes a CDR3 of 18 amino acids. The retained sequence is limited to the CDR3, 54 bases, with the frame set at the first base. V ends up 2 bases short and J 3 bases short, with an unmatched junction base count of 11. The source material was peripheral blood, sampled after recovery from COVID-19. The TCR was taken from a human donor who had recovered from COVID-19. Recombination linked TRBV13 to TRBJ2-1; TRBD2 agrees with 9 junctional bases. In nucleotide form, the sequence is TGTGCCAGCAGCTTACAAGGTAGCGGGGGTCGTTTCTACAATGAGCAGTTCTTC. It encodes CASSLQGSGGRFYNEQFF.